The rows below give T cell receptor beta chains drawn from one sample of a study of OX40 agonist ivuxolimab in advanced cancers. The repertoire was sequenced with immunoSEQ multiplex PCR; TCRdb's copy has only in-frame clones and lacks some. The data show tens of thousands of clones, with roughly 83% seen just once and roughly 2.7% held by the top ten. The sample consisted of CD4+ or CD8+ T cells sorted from blood, taken in a trial of the OX40 agonist ivuxolimab. Receptors were obtained from an adult with an advanced solid tumor such as melanoma, head and neck, liver or kidney cancer. Both conserved end residues are part of each CDR3. Each record gives: clone size, J gene, D gene, V gene, CDR3 length, CDR3 protein, CDR3 DNA. D genes are given only for firm matches. Not all rows give a size; the values are once, few, many and, for expanded clones, a class.

>NA|TRBJ1-1|NA|TRBV28|12
CASSLVNTEAFF
TGTGCCAGCAGTTTAGTGAACACTGAAGCTTTCTTT
>once|TRBJ2-1|NA|TRBV2|12
CASRSDTNEQFF
TGTGCCAGCAGATCTGACACTAATGAGCAGTTCTTC
>few|TRBJ2-1|TRBD2|TRBV5-6|14
CASSFWTSGGGQFF
TGTGCCAGCAGCTTTTGGACTAGCGGGGGCGGGCAGTTCTTC
>NA|TRBJ2-7|TRBD1|TRBV6-1|16
CASRERGTVPLYEQYF
TGTGCCAGCAGGGAAAGGGGGACAGTGCCCTTATACGAGCAGTACTTC
>NA|TRBJ2-5|NA|TRBV30|12
CAWSALQETQYF
TGTGCCTGGAGTGCCCTCCAAGAGACCCAGTACTTC
>NA|TRBJ1-1|NA|TRBV7-9|15
CASSINAPDYTEAFF
TGTGCCAGCAGCATAAACGCGCCGGATTACACTGAAGCTTTCTTT
>NA|TRBJ2-5|TRBD1|TRBV29-1|13
CSVEGQGQETQYF
TGCAGCGTTGAAGGACAGGGGCAAGAGACCCAGTACTTC
>NA|TRBJ1-1|NA|TRBV18|14
CASSLTGPNTEAFF
TGTGCCAGCTCGCTGACAGGCCCGAACACTGAAGCTTTCTTT
>once|TRBJ1-6|TRBD1|TRBV18|14
CASSRTGANSPLHF
TGTGCCAGCTCGCGGACAGGGGCTAATTCACCCCTCCACTTT
>NA|TRBJ2-1|NA|TRBV7-6|17
CASSKGPTVFFKNEQFF
TGTGCCAGCAGCAAGGGACCGACGGTTTTTTTTAAGAATGAGCAGTTCTTC
>NA|TRBJ2-7|NA|TRBV6-5|16
CASSSPTGFFSYEQYF
TGTGCCAGCAGTTCTCCTACAGGGTTTTTCTCCTACGAGCAGTACTTC
>NA|TRBJ2-1|NA|TRBV28|15
CASSYGRFLSDEQFF
TGTGCCAGCAGTTACGGCAGATTCCTTTCGGATGAGCAGTTCTTC
>NA|TRBJ2-1|NA|TRBV29-1|19
CSVEDLGGSWGARLDEQFF
TGCAGCGTTGAAGATCTTGGAGGGTCATGGGGAGCCCGACTCGATGAGCAGTTCTTC
>NA|TRBJ2-7|TRBD2|TRBV18|16
CASSPPGLADPYEQYF
TGTGCCAGCTCACCACCGGGACTAGCGGACCCCTACGAGCAGTACTTC
>NA|TRBJ2-3|NA|TRBV19|15
CASSPGHLSTDTQYF
TGTGCCAGTAGTCCCGGACACCTAAGCACAGATACGCAGTATTTT
>NA|TRBJ1-5|NA|TRBV29-1|13
CSASAGGGQPQHF
TGCAGCGCCTCAGCGGGGGGCGGGCAGCCCCAGCATTTT
>few|TRBJ1-5|TRBD1|TRBV7-8|20
CASDPLRLNTGGWSNQPQHF
TGTGCCAGCGACCCCCTCAGGTTAAATACAGGGGGCTGGAGCAATCAGCCCCAGCATTTT
>NA|TRBJ1-2|NA|TRBV5-6|13
CASSLGAIYGYTF
TGTGCCAGCAGCTTGGGGGCAATCTATGGCTACACCTTC
>NA|TRBJ2-7|NA|TRBV15|14
CATSRDSHSYEQYF
TGTGCCACCAGCAGAGATAGTCACTCCTACGAGCAGTACTTC
>once|TRBJ2-2|NA|TRBV6-5|16
CASSYRSGGPAGELFF
TGTGCCAGCAGTTACCGATCCGGGGGGCCAGCCGGGGAGCTGTTTTTT
>NA|TRBJ1-1|NA|TRBV7-8|14
CASSFPLGGTEAFF
TGTGCCAGCAGCTTCCCACTCGGGGGGACTGAAGCTTTCTTT
>once|TRBJ2-5|TRBD2|TRBV19|13
CASSARGAETQYF
TGTGCCAGTAGTGCGCGGGGGGCGGAGACCCAGTACTTC
>NA|TRBJ2-1|NA|TRBV7-2|13
CASSLGPDGEQFF
TGTGCCAGCAGCTTAGGACCGGACGGAGAGCAGTTCTTC
>NA|TRBJ2-3|TRBD2|TRBV5-4|15
CASSQDWGIAGTQYF
TGCGCCAGCAGCCAAGATTGGGGGATAGCGGGTACGCAGTATTTT
>NA|TRBJ2-7|NA|TRBV15|16
CATSLRRGLRPYEQYF
TGTGCCACCAGCCTGCGGCGGGGATTGCGACCTTACGAGCAGTACTTC
>NA|TRBJ2-5|TRBD2|TRBV4-3|14
CASSQQTSGETQYF
TGCGCCAGCAGCCAACAGACTAGCGGGGAGACCCAGTACTTC
>NA|TRBJ1-1|NA|TRBV5-8|15
CASSLFGTLNTEAFF
TGTGCCAGCAGCTTATTCGGGACACTTAACACTGAAGCTTTCTTT
>NA|TRBJ2-1|TRBD1|TRBV18|15
CASSPAQGARLEQFF
TGTGCCAGCTCACCGGCCCAGGGGGCGAGGCTTGAGCAGTTCTTC
>NA|TRBJ2-7|TRBD1|TRBV28|15
CASSPGTGKDYEQYF
TGTGCCAGCAGCCCCGGGACAGGGAAGGACTACGAGCAGTACTTC
>NA|TRBJ1-2|NA|TRBV19|12
CASSISDYGYTF
TGTGCCAGTAGTATATCGGACTATGGCTACACCTTC
>NA|TRBJ1-6|TRBD1|TRBV5-1|15
CASRAGGADNSPLHF
TGCGCCAGCAGGGCAGGGGGCGCGGATAATTCACCCCTCCACTTT
>NA|TRBJ2-3|NA|TRBV5-1|14
CASSLVYSTDTQYF
TGCGCCAGCAGCTTGGTGTACAGCACAGATACGCAGTATTTT
>NA|TRBJ2-2|TRBD2|TRBV7-8|16
CASSASGGRNAGELFF
TGTGCCAGCAGCGCTAGCGGGGGCCGGAATGCCGGGGAGCTGTTTTTT
>NA|TRBJ2-7|NA|TRBV7-2|14
CASSSSANTYEQYF
TGTGCCAGCAGCTCTAGTGCGAATACCTACGAGCAGTACTTC
>once|TRBJ1-1|NA|TRBV6-5|14
CASSYGGVGGEAFF
TGTGCCAGCAGTTACGGTGGAGTTGGAGGTGAAGCTTTCTTT
>NA|TRBJ2-5|NA|TRBV18|13
CASSQTEQETQYF
TGTGCCAGCTCACAGACAGAACAAGAGACCCAGTACTTC
>NA|TRBJ2-4|TRBD1|TRBV5-8|14
CASSLEGARDIQYF
TGTGCCAGCAGCTTGGAGGGGGCGCGGGACATTCAGTACTTC
>NA|TRBJ1-2|NA|TRBV5-1|15
CASSLAAGMHYGYTF
TGCGCCAGCAGCTTGGCCGCGGGGATGCACTATGGCTACACCTTC
>NA|TRBJ2-7|NA|TRBV28|16
CASSFDSRRGAYEQYF
TGTGCCAGCAGTTTCGACAGCCGACGGGGTGCCTACGAGCAGTACTTC
>NA|TRBJ1-1|NA|TRBV28|13
CASSSHMGSEAFF
TGTGCCAGCAGTTCCCACATGGGGAGTGAAGCTTTCTTT
>NA|TRBJ1-5|TRBD1|TRBV5-8|17
CASSLPRTGKGNQPQHF
TGTGCCAGCAGCTTGCCTAGGACAGGCAAAGGCAATCAGCCCCAGCATTTT
>NA|TRBJ2-5|NA|TRBV7-2|16
CASSSVFSAAQETQYF
TGTGCCAGCAGCTCTGTCTTCTCAGCGGCCCAAGAGACCCAGTACTTC